These T cell receptor beta chains were read from a single sample in a study of OX40 agonist ivuxolimab in advanced cancers. Produced via immunoSEQ multiplex PCR; TCRdb's table is partial and in-frame only. The sample consists of some 20,000 clones, approximately 84% of them appearing once. Sequenced here: CD4+ or CD8+ T cells sorted from blood, sampled in a trial of the OX40 agonist ivuxolimab. Every receptor here comes from an adult with an advanced solid tumor such as melanoma, head and neck, liver or kidney cancer. CDR3s include the opening cysteine and the closing phenylalanine or tryptophan. The order of the fields is D gene, J gene, clone size, CDR3 length, V gene, CDR3 protein, CDR3 DNA. D genes are given only for firm matches. For some rows the clone size is stated as once, few or many, or as a class when expanded; others skip it.

NA TRBJ2-2 NA 11 TRBV5-6 CASSFTGELFF TGTGCCAGCAGCTTCACCGGGGAGCTGTTTTTT
NA TRBJ2-7 NA 14 TRBV5-1 CASSLVVQPYEQYF TGCGCCAGCAGCCTGGTAGTACAGCCCTACGAGCAGTACTTC
TRBD2 TRBJ2-1 few 14 TRBV5-5 CASYGLAGAREQFF TGTGCCAGCTACGGACTAGCGGGAGCTCGTGAGCAGTTCTTC
TRBD1 TRBJ1-2 NA 15 TRBV28 CASSFWDRENYGYTF TGTGCCAGCTCGTTTTGGGACAGGGAGAACTATGGCTACACCTTC
TRBD1 TRBJ2-5 NA 13 TRBV2 CASLGQVRETQYF TGTGCCAGCCTTGGACAGGTTAGGGAGACCCAGTACTTC
NA TRBJ2-3 NA 14 TRBV6-5 CASRTDFGTDTQYF TGTGCCAGCAGGACGGATTTTGGCACAGATACGCAGTATTTT
NA TRBJ1-1 NA 15 TRBV15 CATSRDKGENTEAFF TGTGCCACCAGCAGAGATAAGGGGGAGAACACTGAAGCTTTCTTT
NA TRBJ2-5 NA 14 TRBV6-6 CASSYGRTGETQYF TGTGCCAGCAGTTACGGACGGACGGGGGAGACCCAGTACTTC
NA TRBJ2-5 once 13 TRBV7-3 CASREPPLQTQYF TGTGCCAGCAGGGAGCCCCCGTTGCAGACCCAGTACTTC
NA TRBJ1-6 NA 15 TRBV27 CASTGAGPYNSPLHF TGTGCCAGCACCGGAGCTGGACCCTATAATTCACCCCTCCACTTT
TRBD2 TRBJ2-5 NA 16 TRBV5-1 CASSLLPSGGMETQYF TGCGCCAGCAGCTTGCTACCTAGCGGGGGGATGGAGACCCAGTACTTC
TRBD2 TRBJ2-5 NA 14 TRBV30 CACSVAGNQETQYF TGTGCCTGTTCGGTAGCGGGCAACCAAGAGACCCAGTACTTC
NA TRBJ1-5 NA 16 TRBV19 CASKTVWISSNQPQHF TGTGCCAGTAAGACGGTGTGGATTTCAAGCAATCAGCCCCAGCATTTT
TRBD2 TRBJ2-1 NA 16 TRBV7-9 CASSLTSGRVRDEQFF TGTGCCAGCAGCTTGACTAGCGGGAGGGTCAGGGATGAGCAGTTCTTC
TRBD2 TRBJ2-1 NA 15 TRBV6-5 CASSRFSGAYNEQFF TGTGCCAGCAGTCGCTTTAGCGGGGCCTACAATGAGCAGTTCTTC
NA TRBJ1-5 NA 16 TRBV7-2 CASSLFTDYSNQPQHF TGTGCCAGCAGCTTATTTACAGATTATAGCAATCAGCCCCAGCATTTT
TRBD1 TRBJ1-4 NA 16 TRBV7-9 CASSHTTRTGNEKLFF TGTGCCAGCAGCCATACGACCCGGACAGGGAACGAAAAACTGTTTTTT
NA TRBJ2-7 NA 14 TRBV19 CASSKPGRNYEQYF TGTGCCAGTAGTAAGCCCGGCAGAAACTACGAGCAGTACTTC
NA TRBJ1-2 NA 11 TRBV19 CASSAGDGTTF TGTGCCAGTAGCGCAGGGGACGGAACGACCTTC
TRBD1 TRBJ1-5 NA 16 TRBV19 CASSPVTGSRYQPQHF TGTGCCAGTAGTCCCGTGACAGGGAGTAGGTATCAGCCCCAGCATTTT
TRBD2 TRBJ2-5 NA 13 TRBV19 CASRTSGKETQYF TGTGCCAGCAGGACTAGCGGGAAAGAGACCCAGTACTTC
NA TRBJ2-1 NA 18 TRBV7-9 CASSLLGGAYISYNEQFF TGTGCCAGCAGCCTCTTGGGGGGCGCCTATATCTCCTACAATGAGCAGTTCTTC
NA TRBJ2-5 medium-sized 13 TRBV13 CASSPLFQETQYF TGTGCCAGCAGCCCGCTCTTCCAAGAGACCCAGTACTTC